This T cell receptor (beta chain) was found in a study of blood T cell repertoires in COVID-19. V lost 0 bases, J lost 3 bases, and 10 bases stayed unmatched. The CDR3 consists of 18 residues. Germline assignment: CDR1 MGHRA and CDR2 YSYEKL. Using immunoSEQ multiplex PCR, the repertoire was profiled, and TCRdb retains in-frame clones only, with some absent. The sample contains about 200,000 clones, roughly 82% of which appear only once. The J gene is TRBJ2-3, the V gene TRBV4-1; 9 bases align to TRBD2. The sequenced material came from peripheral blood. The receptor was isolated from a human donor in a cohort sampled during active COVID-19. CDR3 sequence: CASSQDLRASGKTDTQYF. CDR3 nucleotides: TGCGCCAGCAGCCAAGATCTTAGGGCTAGCGGGAAAACAGATACGCAGTATTTT.